This T cell receptor beta chain is drawn from a study of human T cells and chemical hapten exposure. Study details: DPC at 0.01% went onto the upper back in patch tests, read at 6 days. TCR yield per sample varied, mainly due to pooled library volumes.

Germline-derived CDR1 and CDR2 are MDHEN and SYDVKM. The CDR3 spans 13 residues. It was the library that attached unique molecular identifiers to individual cDNA molecules. TCRdb re-derived calls from the RACE reads in MiXCR, one entry per CDR3 protein. In the table there are nearly 110,000 distinct CDR3 sequences, roughly 12% of which are singletons. Described time point: pre-sensitization, week 0. Treatment of the sample: therapeutic diphenylcyclopropenone sensitization with weekly scalp DPC. Here the sequenced sample was whole blood, taken in connection with sensitization to the hapten diphenylcyclopropenone (DPC). The TCR was taken from a woman in her fifties or sixties with alopecia areata. Some clones in this sample may be carry-over from other donors' samples. The J gene is TRBJ2-2, the V gene TRBV28; D is unresolved. The CDR3 coding sequence is TGTGCTCTGGGATACGCGAACACCGGGGAGCTGTTTTTT. Residues: CALGYANTGELFF. The variable domain in full, with the rest retrieved from reference TRBV28 and TRBJ2-2, is DVKVTQSSRYLVKRTGEKVFLECVQDMDHENMFWYRQDPGLGLRLIYFSYDVKMKEKGDIPEGYSVSREKKERFSLILESASTNQTSMYLCALGYANTGELFFGEGSRLTVL.